The 16 T cell receptor beta chains below were found in one sample sequenced in a study of CD8 T cells in ankylosing spondylitis (dated by TCRdb to about 2017). Receptor libraries were prepared by 5' RACE. The instrument was an Illumina HiSeq 2500. Using fastp trimming at Q25 and MiXCR clonotype assembly, TCRdb reanalyzed the public sequencing data and kept in-frame beta chains. Each CDR3 protein gets just one entry, which takes the most common genes and DNA from the rows behind it. This sample holds 310,000 or so distinct CDR3 sequences; 20% were observed only once. The ten largest make up roughly 8% of the sample. Sequencing used blood, either unsorted or a sorted T cell fraction (not recorded which). All receptors derive from a male donor with ankylosing spondylitis or in good health (not recorded which).

This clonotype occurred a few times. This chain links TRBV9 with TRBJ2-1; tentative D call: TRBD1 (6 bases). Germline-derived CDR1 and CDR2 are SGDLS and YYNGEE. Between the trimmed V and J ends, which lost 0 bases and 0 bases, there was a span of 7 bases. The CDR3 runs 15 residues. The CDR3 DNA reads as TGTGCCAGCAGCGTAGGAGGGGGCTCCTACAATGAGCAGTTCTTC. The encoded protein is CASSVGGGSYNEQFF.

This clonotype was seen repeatedly, ten times or more. The gene calls are TRBV5-1 and TRBJ2-3; 7 bases align to TRBD2. Germline trimming cut 4 bases from V and 6 bases from J; bases unmatched to any gene: 14. The germline gives CDR1 SGHRS, CDR2 YFSETQ. The CDR3 is 16 amino acids. DNA for the CDR3: TGCGCCAGCAGCAAAGAAGGGACTACCCGCGTGGATACGCAGTATTTT. It encodes CASSKEGTTRVDTQYF.

The rearrangement joins TRBV2 to TRBJ1-3; perhaps TRBD1 as D (6 bases). Germline V lookup: CDR1 SNHLY, CDR2 FYNNEI. This CDR3 is 14 amino acids long. With 6 bases removed from V and 0 bases from J, the gap between germline ends came to 9 bases. The CDR3 DNA is TGTGCCAGCAGCATACAGGGCTCTGGAAACACCATATATTTT. It codes for CASSIQGSGNTIYF.

This clonotype was seen only a few times. This chain uses TRBV5-1 with TRBJ2-3, with D maybe TRBD2 (6 bases). This CDR3 is 14 amino acids long. CDR1 and CDR2 (germline): SGHRS, YFSETQ. V dropped 0 bases and J dropped 3 bases, with 8 bases sitting between them. CDR3 amino acids: CASSLDLATDTQYF. CDR3 in DNA: TGCGCCAGCAGCTTGGATCTAGCGACAGATACGCAGTATTTT.

The J gene is TRBJ1-4, the V gene TRBV13; D gene uncertain. This CDR3 has 14 residues. In germline, CDR1 is PRHDT, CDR2 FYEKMQ (reference sequence). The V end was cut by 6 bases, the J end by 5 bases, with 13 bases between. Here the CDR3 reads CASSQPRLNEKLFF. In DNA, the CDR3 is TGTGCCAGCAGTCAACCCCGACTGAATGAAAAACTGTTTTTT.

V and J are TRBV12-3 or TRBV12-4 and TRBJ1-2; possibly TRBD1 for D (5 bases). Trimming pared 5 bases from V and 4 bases from J, leaving 17 bases between. This CDR3 has 15 residues. In DNA form, the CDR3 reads TGTGCCAGCAGTCCCTACATCTCCGGGGGCTATGGCTACACCTTC. It translates to CASSPYISGGYGYTF.

The chain uses TRBV7-7 and TRBJ2-1, with 7 bases lining up with TRBD2. This CDR3 has 15 residues. CDR1 is SSHAT, CDR2 FNYEAQ, per germline (reference sequence). Trimming removed 2 bases from V and 0 bases from J; junction bases left unmatched: 1. CDR3 sequence (DNA): TGTGCCAGCAGCTTAAGCGGGGCCTCCTACAATGAGCAGTTCTTC. This translates into CASSLSGASYNEQFF.

In nucleotides, the CDR3 is TGTGCCAGCAGCTTATCTCAGGGGGCGGAGGATACGCAGTATTTT. Its translation: CASSLSQGAEDTQYF. This sequence joins TRBV7-9 and TRBJ2-3, with 8 positions matching TRBD1. This CDR3 spans 15 amino acids. In germline, CDR1 is SEHNR, CDR2 FQNEAQ (reference sequence). Trimming cost V 2 bases and J 6 bases; bases outside gene matches: 7.

With respect to this clonotype: The junction differs from germline at one of its ends, possibly a read error. J is TRBJ1-5 and V is TRBV15; D remains unclear. The CDR3 sequence is 15 residues long. Germline loops: CDR1 LNHNV, CDR2 YYDKDF (reference sequence). The CDR3 spells CAASRGGVSNQPQHF. The DNA of the CDR3 is TGTGCCGCCAGCAGAGGCGGGGTTAGCAATCAGCCCCAGCATTTT.

The V gene is TRBV6-5, the J gene TRBJ2-1; 7 positions agree with TRBD2. Unmatched junction bases numbered 11, after V lost 5 bases and J lost 4 bases. There are 16 residues in the CDR3. CDR1 and CDR2 from the germline V gene are MNHEY and SVGAGI. The CDR3 region is CASSIEGGGGYNEQFF. The DNA for the CDR3 is TGTGCCAGCAGTATCGAGGGCGGCGGGGGTTACAATGAGCAGTTCTTC.

The rearrangement uses TRBV3-1 and TRBJ1-1; 8 nucleotides match TRBD1. The CDR3 contains 15 residues. V lost 4 bases and J lost 4; bases outside the gene matches: 8. The germline V gene encodes CDR1 LGHDT and CDR2 YNNKEL (reference sequence). Written as DNA, the CDR3 is TGTGCCAGCAGCCGACAGGGGCTTGTGGGCACTGAAGCTTTCTTT. Translation gives CASSRQGLVGTEAFF.

This clonotype was detected many times. V gene TRBV20-1 combines with J gene TRBJ1-2, with D perhaps TRBD1 (5 bases). The CDR3 is 13 amino acids. Trimming took off 0 bases at V and 8 bases at J, with 13 bases between the two ends. The germline V gene encodes CDR1 DFQATT and CDR2 SNEGSKA (reference sequence). The chain's CDR3 is CSARDGGVSGYTF. In DNA, the CDR3 is TGCAGTGCTAGAGATGGGGGGGTATCCGGCTACACCTTC.

The rearrangement joins TRBV12-3 or TRBV12-4 to TRBJ1-4; the D gene is possibly TRBD1 (5 bases). The CDR3 spans 14 residues. V gave up 1 base and J gave up 5 bases, with 8 bases separating them. CDR3: CASSLGGRNEKLFF. CDR3 coding DNA: TGTGCCAGCAGTTTAGGGGGCCGGAATGAAAAACTGTTTTTT.

This clonotype has a count of ten or more. The chain recombines TRBV9 with TRBJ2-1; D remains unclear. This CDR3 has 14 amino acids. Germline V gene data show CDR1 as SGDLS and CDR2 as YYNGEE. V dropped 4 bases and J dropped 10 bases, with 18 bases sitting between them. DNA of the CDR3: TGTGCCAGCAGCTCGGGCACAGTCTTCGGGGAGCAGTTCTTC. Translation: CASSSGTVFGEQFF.

A note on this clonotype: The junction shows a germline mismatch at one end, possibly a read error. The chain carries TRBV20-1 and TRBJ2-2; a weak D match, TRBD2 (5 bases). CDR1 is DFQATT and CDR2 is SNEGSKA in the germline V gene (reference sequence). The CDR3 is made up of 16 amino acids. The CDR3 nucleotides read TGCAGTGCTAGAGCGCTCTCTCGGAGGAACACCGAGGAGCTGTTTTTT. Protein sequence: CSARALSRRNTEELFF.

This clonotype has more than one count but fewer than ten. CDR3 sequence reads: CASSQGGSQETQYF. CDR3 sequence (DNA): TGCGCCAGCAGCCAGGGGGGCTCACAAGAGACCCAGTACTTC. The chain uses TRBV4-1 and TRBJ2-5; tentatively, D is TRBD1 or TRBD2 (6 bases each). CDR1 is MGHRA, CDR2 YSYEKL, per germline. CDR3 length: 14 amino acids. Trimming removed 3 bases at V and 2 bases at J, with 10 bases between.